This T cell receptor beta chain was obtained from a study of CD8 T cells in ankylosing spondylitis. Study-wide results and caveats: In ankylosing spondylitis patients, matched synovial fluid reportedly showed significant enrichment of disease-linked clones. Within peripheral blood, clones linked to disease were CD8+ and relatively rare. Some of these motif variants have turned up before, in reports on reactive arthritis synovial fluid and blood.

The CDR3 covers 17 residues. The V and J ends lost 0 bases and 0 bases respectively, with 12 bases between them. This clonotype was seen ten or more times. Its antigen is currently unknown. TCRdb reprocessed the 5' RACE reads via MiXCR and lists one record per CDR3 protein. The sample has approximately 180,000 distinct CDR3 sequences; 15% to 20% are singletons. The sequence was collected from a male donor aged 10-29 years with ankylosing spondylitis or in good health (not recorded which). The V gene is TRBV12-3 or TRBV12-4, the J gene TRBJ2-1; D remains unclear. The specimen was blood, either unsorted or a sorted T cell fraction (not recorded which). The CDR3 nucleotides are TGTGCCAGCAGTTTAGCGCCAAGCGCGAGCTCCTACAATGAGCAGTTCTTC. The encoded protein is CASSLAPSASSYNEQFF.